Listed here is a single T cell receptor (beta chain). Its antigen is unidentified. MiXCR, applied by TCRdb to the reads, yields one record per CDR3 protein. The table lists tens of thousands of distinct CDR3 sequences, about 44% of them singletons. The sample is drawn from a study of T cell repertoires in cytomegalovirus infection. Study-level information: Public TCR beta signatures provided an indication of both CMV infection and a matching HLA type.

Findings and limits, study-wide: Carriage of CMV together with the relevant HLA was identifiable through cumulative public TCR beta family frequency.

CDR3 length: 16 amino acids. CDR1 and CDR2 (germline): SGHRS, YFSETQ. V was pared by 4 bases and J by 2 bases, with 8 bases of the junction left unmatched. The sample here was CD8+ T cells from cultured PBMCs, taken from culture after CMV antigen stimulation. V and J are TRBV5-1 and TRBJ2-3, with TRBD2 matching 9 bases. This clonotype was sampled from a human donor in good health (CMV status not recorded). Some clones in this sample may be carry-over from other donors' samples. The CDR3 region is CASSTPSGATTDTQYF. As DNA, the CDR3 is TGCGCCAGCAGCACCCCTAGCGGGGCGACCACAGATACGCAGTATTTT. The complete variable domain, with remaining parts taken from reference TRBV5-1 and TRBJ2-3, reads KAGVTQTPRYLIKTRGQQVTLSCSPISGHRSVSWYQQTPGQGLQFLFEYFSETQRNKGNFPGRFSGRQFSNSRSEMNVSTLELGDSALYLCASSTPSGATTDTQYFGPGTRLTVL.